This T cell receptor beta chain was identified in a study of T cells in narcolepsy. Findings of the study overall: Comparing one patient's CSF and blood CD4+ clonotypes highlighted HCRT- and TRIB2-specific autoreactive clonotypes. Healthy controls reportedly lacked the autoreactive clonotypes serially found in patients' blood.

Concerning this clone itself: Antigen: not known.

From germline, CDR1 is MNHEY and CDR2 SMNVEV (reference sequence). With V trimmed by 6 bases and J by 5 bases, 6 bases remained unmatched. The CDR3 totals 13 residues. The method was immunoSEQ multiplex PCR; TCRdb's version includes in-frame clones alone and lacks a portion of them. This sample has 30,000 to 35,000 clones, with roughly four fifths found just once. The chain employs TRBV27 and TRBJ1-1; 7 bases fit TRBD1. What was sequenced was CD45RA- memory CD4+ T cells from PBMCs. The clonotype originates from a human donor with narcolepsy. This CDR3 reads CASSVRRGTEAFF. CDR3 bases: TGTGCCAGCAGCGTCCGCAGGGGGACTGAAGCTTTCTTT.